Listed here is a single T cell receptor beta chain. This sample stems from a study of blood T cell repertoires in COVID-19. Study summary: The United States, Italy and Spain provided the acute and convalescent COVID-19 samples. PBMCs, B-cell-depleted T cells, or T cells provided the cDNA or gDNA that made up the material.

Method: immunoSEQ multiplex PCR; TCRdb's copy keeps in-frame clones and lacks some. The sample contains around 53,000 clones, about 83% of which appear only once. The CDR3 is 11 amino acids. Per the germline V gene, CDR1 is SGHRS and CDR2 is YFSETQ. Deletions cut 4 bases from V and 5 bases from J, with 6 bases between. The chain is built from TRBV5-1 and TRBJ2-5; no firm D call. This sequence originates from a man aged 50 or older with acute or convalescent COVID-19. Sequenced sample: peripheral blood. The CDR3 is CASSLRETQYF. DNA for the CDR3: TGCGCCAGCAGCCTCCGGGAGACCCAGTACTTC.